The rows below give T cell receptor beta chains drawn from one sample of a study of blood T cells in healthy people across ages. A single record per CDR3 protein comes from TCRdb applying MiXCR to the 5' RACE reads. The table shows approximately 400,000 distinct CDR3 sequences, with 52% occurring only once. The sequencing input was blood. The receptors were sampled from a man in his 60s in good health. The CDR3 runs from the conserved cysteine through the conserved F or W. A D gene is named only where the DNA matches it firmly. Where a row states a size, it is once, few, many or the class of an expanded clone; other rows omit it.

clone size: few
D gene: TRBD2
J gene: TRBJ2-1
V gene: TRBV20-1
CDR3 protein: CSARDASGSYNEQFF
CDR3 DNA: TGCAGTGCTAGAGATGCTAGCGGGAGCTACAATGAGCAGTTCTTC

clone size: -
D gene: -
J gene: TRBJ1-1
V gene: TRBV14
CDR3 protein: CASALAVGSREAFF
CDR3 DNA: TGTGCCAGCGCGCTAGCGGTGGGGTCTCGTGAAGCTTTCTTT

clone size: -
D gene: -
J gene: TRBJ2-1
V gene: TRBV9
CDR3 protein: CASSVGMNEQFF
CDR3 DNA: TGTGCCAGCAGCGTAGGAATGAATGAGCAGTTCTTC

clone size: -
D gene: TRBD2
J gene: TRBJ2-1
V gene: TRBV7-9
CDR3 protein: CASSHSGGDSYNEQFF
CDR3 DNA: TGTGCCAGCAGTCATAGCGGGGGGGACAGCTACAATGAGCAGTTCTTC

clone size: -
D gene: TRBD2
J gene: TRBJ2-7
V gene: TRBV7-2
CDR3 protein: CASSSPLGRRFSGSYEQYF
CDR3 DNA: TGTGCCAGCAGCTCGCCCCTTGGTAGAAGATTTAGCGGGAGCTACGAGCAGTACTTC

clone size: -
D gene: TRBD1
J gene: TRBJ2-7
V gene: TRBV29-1
CDR3 protein: CSTSGTGVYEQYF
CDR3 DNA: TGCAGCACTTCAGGGACAGGGGTTTACGAGCAGTACTTC

clone size: -
D gene: TRBD2
J gene: TRBJ2-3
V gene: TRBV20-1
CDR3 protein: CSARDASGLTDTQYF
CDR3 DNA: TGCAGTGCTAGAGATGCTAGCGGGCTCACAGATACGCAGTATTTT

clone size: -
D gene: -
J gene: TRBJ2-1
V gene: TRBV9
CDR3 protein: CASSDPRAGGDEQFF
CDR3 DNA: TGTGCCAGCAGCGATCCTAGAGCAGGAGGGGATGAGCAGTTCTTC

clone size: once
D gene: -
J gene: TRBJ1-5
V gene: TRBV6-1
CDR3 protein: CASSERTKGPQPQHF
CDR3 DNA: TGTGCCAGCAGTGAACGCACAAAGGGGCCTCAGCCCCAGCATTTT

clone size: few
D gene: -
J gene: TRBJ2-5
V gene: TRBV27
CDR3 protein: CASSSRPTGETQYF
CDR3 DNA: TGTGCCAGCAGTTCCCGACCAACTGGAGAGACCCAGTACTTC

clone size: -
D gene: TRBD2
J gene: TRBJ2-3
V gene: TRBV5-1
CDR3 protein: CASSLSGRATDTQYF
CDR3 DNA: TGCGCCAGCAGCCTCAGCGGGAGGGCCACAGATACGCAGTATTTT

clone size: -
D gene: -
J gene: TRBJ2-5
V gene: TRBV7-9
CDR3 protein: CASSTPGGGTQYF
CDR3 DNA: TGTGCCAGCAGCACCCCCGGTGGCGGGACCCAGTACTTC

clone size: -
D gene: -
J gene: TRBJ2-1
V gene: TRBV24-1
CDR3 protein: CATATVSSYNEQFF
CDR3 DNA: TGTGCCACCGCTACAGTTAGCTCCTACAATGAGCAGTTCTTC

clone size: -
D gene: -
J gene: TRBJ2-7
V gene: TRBV4-2
CDR3 protein: CASSQDWGEQYF
CDR3 DNA: TGTGCCAGCAGCCAAGATTGGGGCGAGCAGTACTTC

clone size: many
D gene: -
J gene: TRBJ2-7
V gene: TRBV4-2
CDR3 protein: CASSPRGTLNYEQYF
CDR3 DNA: TGTGCCAGCAGCCCCCGAGGGACTCTCAACTACGAGCAGTACTTC

clone size: -
D gene: TRBD1
J gene: TRBJ2-1
V gene: TRBV28
CDR3 protein: CASSSPSRDRGLPSYDEQFF
CDR3 DNA: TGTGCCAGCAGTTCCCCTTCCCGGGACAGGGGACTCCCTTCCTACGATGAGCAGTTCTTC

clone size: -
D gene: -
J gene: TRBJ2-7
V gene: TRBV7-2
CDR3 protein: CASSYEGPGRQYF
CDR3 DNA: TGTGCCAGCAGCTACGAGGGACCGGGACGACAGTACTTC

clone size: few
D gene: -
J gene: TRBJ2-6
V gene: TRBV7-2
CDR3 protein: CASSPYGGSGANVLTF
CDR3 DNA: TGTGCCAGCAGCCCCTATGGGGGGTCCGGGGCCAACGTCCTGACTTTC

clone size: -
D gene: -
J gene: TRBJ1-2
V gene: TRBV10-3
CDR3 protein: CAISEVGNYGYTF
CDR3 DNA: TGTGCCATCAGTGAGGTGGGGAACTATGGCTACACCTTC

clone size: -
D gene: TRBD1
J gene: TRBJ1-5
V gene: TRBV12-3/TRBV12-4
CDR3 protein: CASRGDRAGNQPQHF
CDR3 DNA: TGTGCCAGCAGAGGGGACAGGGCGGGCAATCAGCCCCAGCATTTT

clone size: -
D gene: -
J gene: TRBJ2-3
V gene: TRBV7-2
CDR3 protein: CASSLVTPSRGYADTQYF
CDR3 DNA: TGTGCCAGCAGCTTAGTTACCCCGAGTAGGGGGTATGCAGATACGCAGTATTTT

clone size: -
D gene: -
J gene: TRBJ1-5
V gene: TRBV20-1
CDR3 protein: CSASSHLQPQHF
CDR3 DNA: TGCAGTGCTAGTAGCCACTTACAGCCCCAGCATTTT

clone size: -
D gene: -
J gene: TRBJ1-1
V gene: TRBV28
CDR3 protein: CASILNYPSEAFF
CDR3 DNA: TGTGCCAGCATCCTTAATTACCCTTCGGAAGCTTTCTTT

clone size: few
D gene: TRBD2
J gene: TRBJ2-1
V gene: TRBV5-1
CDR3 protein: CASSYLAGGRNNEQFF
CDR3 DNA: TGCGCCAGCAGCTATTTAGCGGGAGGAAGGAACAATGAGCAGTTCTTC

clone size: -
D gene: -
J gene: TRBJ1-1
V gene: TRBV15
CDR3 protein: CATSRENTEAFF
CDR3 DNA: TGTGCCACCAGCAGGGAGAACACTGAAGCTTTCTTT

clone size: -
D gene: -
J gene: TRBJ2-5
V gene: TRBV2
CDR3 protein: CASSADSPGTQYF
CDR3 DNA: TGTGCCAGCAGTGCAGATTCCCCGGGGACCCAGTACTTC

clone size: -
D gene: -
J gene: TRBJ2-1
V gene: TRBV10-3
CDR3 protein: CAIREGTGFNEQFF
CDR3 DNA: TGTGCCATCAGGGAGGGTACAGGTTTCAATGAGCAGTTCTTC

clone size: few
D gene: -
J gene: TRBJ2-7
V gene: TRBV5-1
CDR3 protein: CASRQQGASSSYEQYF
CDR3 DNA: TGCGCCAGCAGACAACAGGGCGCTTCTAGCTCCTACGAGCAGTACTTC

clone size: -
D gene: TRBD2
J gene: TRBJ2-7
V gene: TRBV5-4
CDR3 protein: CASSSGTSGFPYEQYF
CDR3 DNA: TGTGCCAGCAGCAGCGGGACTAGCGGGTTTCCCTACGAGCAGTACTTT

clone size: -
D gene: TRBD1
J gene: TRBJ2-3
V gene: TRBV4-3
CDR3 protein: CASSQGQGRTDTQYF
CDR3 DNA: TGCGCCAGCAGCCAAGGACAGGGCCGGACAGATACGCAGTATTTT

clone size: few
D gene: TRBD1
J gene: TRBJ2-3
V gene: TRBV4-2
CDR3 protein: CASSQTTGVDTQYF
CDR3 DNA: TGTGCCAGCAGCCAGACAACAGGGGTAGATACGCAGTATTTT

clone size: -
D gene: -
J gene: TRBJ1-2
V gene: TRBV28
CDR3 protein: CASVVRAGFSNYGYTF
CDR3 DNA: TGTGCCAGCGTAGTGAGGGCAGGGTTTTCTAACTATGGCTACACCTTC

clone size: -
D gene: -
J gene: TRBJ1-6
V gene: TRBV5-1
CDR3 protein: CASRGDSDSPLHF
CDR3 DNA: TGCGCCAGCAGGGGAGATTCGGATTCACCCCTCCACTTT

clone size: few
D gene: -
J gene: TRBJ2-5
V gene: TRBV7-9
CDR3 protein: CASSLQGGQETQYF
CDR3 DNA: TGTGCCAGCAGCCTACAGGGCGGACAAGAGACCCAGTACTTC

clone size: -
D gene: TRBD2
J gene: TRBJ2-1
V gene: TRBV2
CDR3 protein: CASSGTSGGYREQFF
CDR3 DNA: TGTGCCAGCAGCGGGACTAGCGGGGGTTATCGGGAGCAGTTCTTC

clone size: -
D gene: -
J gene: TRBJ1-5
V gene: TRBV20-1
CDR3 protein: CSSREAGNQPQHF
CDR3 DNA: TGCAGTTCACGGGAAGCCGGCAATCAGCCCCAGCATTTT

clone size: few
D gene: -
J gene: TRBJ2-1
V gene: TRBV20-1
CDR3 protein: CSARAEGGRRGYLKQFF
CDR3 DNA: TGCAGTGCTAGAGCCGAGGGGGGGCGCCGGGGCTACCTGAAGCAGTTCTTC

clone size: few
D gene: -
J gene: TRBJ2-3
V gene: TRBV20-1
CDR3 protein: CSALAFDGGTDTQYF
CDR3 DNA: TGCAGTGCTCTAGCTTTCGATGGGGGCACAGATACGCAGTATTTT

clone size: -
D gene: -
J gene: TRBJ1-2
V gene: TRBV6-5
CDR3 protein: CASSYSAPPVGGYGYTF
CDR3 DNA: TGTGCCAGCAGTTACTCTGCCCCCCCGGTAGGCGGGTATGGCTACACCTTC

clone size: -
D gene: -
J gene: TRBJ1-1
V gene: TRBV18
CDR3 protein: CASSPSAQIEAFF
CDR3 DNA: TGTGCCAGCTCACCATCGGCGCAGATTGAAGCTTTCTTT

clone size: few
D gene: -
J gene: TRBJ1-2
V gene: TRBV29-1
CDR3 protein: CSVEKGVYGYTF
CDR3 DNA: TGCAGCGTTGAAAAAGGGGTCTATGGCTACACCTTC

clone size: -
D gene: -
J gene: TRBJ2-5
V gene: TRBV7-2
CDR3 protein: CASSLTIQETQYF
CDR3 DNA: TGTGCCAGCAGCTTAACTATCCAAGAGACCCAGTACTTC

clone size: -
D gene: -
J gene: TRBJ2-7
V gene: TRBV7-9
CDR3 protein: CASSFAVEQYF
CDR3 DNA: TGTGCCAGCAGCTTCGCGGTCGAGCAGTACTTC

clone size: many
D gene: -
J gene: TRBJ2-5
V gene: TRBV5-1
CDR3 protein: CASSPAATSRETQYF
CDR3 DNA: TGCGCCAGCAGCCCGGCGGCTACCTCAAGAGAAACCCAGTACTTC

clone size: -
D gene: TRBD1
J gene: TRBJ2-7
V gene: TRBV28
CDR3 protein: CASSRGDRVYEQYF
CDR3 DNA: TGTGCCAGCAGCAGGGGGGACAGGGTTTACGAGCAGTACTTC

clone size: -
D gene: TRBD2
J gene: TRBJ2-1
V gene: TRBV11-2
CDR3 protein: CASSQSLGLAGGLEGFEQFF
CDR3 DNA: TGTGCCAGCAGCCAGAGTCTGGGACTAGCGGGAGGGCTTGAGGGATTTGAGCAGTTCTTC

clone size: -
D gene: TRBD2
J gene: TRBJ2-7
V gene: TRBV20-1
CDR3 protein: CSARLAGLYEQYF
CDR3 DNA: TGCAGTGCCAGACTAGCGGGGCTCTACGAGCAGTACTTC

clone size: -
D gene: TRBD1
J gene: TRBJ2-7
V gene: TRBV4-2
CDR3 protein: CASSQDPSGQGYEQYF
CDR3 DNA: TGTGCCAGCAGCCAAGATCCCTCGGGACAGGGCTACGAGCAGTACTTC

clone size: few
D gene: -
J gene: TRBJ1-2
V gene: TRBV11-2
CDR3 protein: CASSEEYYGYTF
CDR3 DNA: TGTGCCAGCAGCGAGGAGTACTATGGCTACACCTTC

clone size: -
D gene: TRBD1
J gene: TRBJ2-3
V gene: TRBV3-1
CDR3 protein: CASSPHGQGTDSQYF
CDR3 DNA: TGTGCCAGCAGCCCTCACGGACAGGGGACAGATTCGCAGTATTTT

clone size: -
D gene: TRBD2
J gene: TRBJ2-1
V gene: TRBV10-3
CDR3 protein: CATKTSGGADEQFF
CDR3 DNA: TGTGCCACCAAGACTAGCGGGGGGGCGGATGAGCAGTTCTTC

clone size: once
D gene: TRBD2
J gene: TRBJ2-3
V gene: TRBV7-2
CDR3 protein: CASSRGRLGGDTQYF
CDR3 DNA: TGTGCCAGCAGCCGCGGGCGACTCGGGGGGGATACGCAGTATTTT

clone size: many
D gene: -
J gene: TRBJ2-4
V gene: TRBV15
CDR3 protein: CATSGSYDLTKNIQYF
CDR3 DNA: TGTGCCACCAGCGGAAGCTACGACCTTACCAAAAACATTCAGTACTTC